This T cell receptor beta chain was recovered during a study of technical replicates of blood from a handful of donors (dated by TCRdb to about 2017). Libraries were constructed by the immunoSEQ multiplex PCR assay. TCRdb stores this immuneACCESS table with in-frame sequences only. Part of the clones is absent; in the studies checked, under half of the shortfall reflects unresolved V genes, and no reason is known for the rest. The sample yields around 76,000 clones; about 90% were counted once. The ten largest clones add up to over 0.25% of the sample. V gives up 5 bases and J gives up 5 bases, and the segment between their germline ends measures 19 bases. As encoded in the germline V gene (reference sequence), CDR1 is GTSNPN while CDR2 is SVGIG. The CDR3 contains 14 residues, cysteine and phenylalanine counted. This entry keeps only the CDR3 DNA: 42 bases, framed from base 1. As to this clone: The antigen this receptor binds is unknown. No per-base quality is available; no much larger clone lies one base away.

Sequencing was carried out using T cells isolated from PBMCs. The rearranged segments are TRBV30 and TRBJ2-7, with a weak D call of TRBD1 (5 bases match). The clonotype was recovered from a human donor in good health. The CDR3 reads CAWQGGQGRDEQYF. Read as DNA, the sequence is TGTGCCTGGCAAGGTGGACAAGGGCGCGACGAGCAGTACTTC.